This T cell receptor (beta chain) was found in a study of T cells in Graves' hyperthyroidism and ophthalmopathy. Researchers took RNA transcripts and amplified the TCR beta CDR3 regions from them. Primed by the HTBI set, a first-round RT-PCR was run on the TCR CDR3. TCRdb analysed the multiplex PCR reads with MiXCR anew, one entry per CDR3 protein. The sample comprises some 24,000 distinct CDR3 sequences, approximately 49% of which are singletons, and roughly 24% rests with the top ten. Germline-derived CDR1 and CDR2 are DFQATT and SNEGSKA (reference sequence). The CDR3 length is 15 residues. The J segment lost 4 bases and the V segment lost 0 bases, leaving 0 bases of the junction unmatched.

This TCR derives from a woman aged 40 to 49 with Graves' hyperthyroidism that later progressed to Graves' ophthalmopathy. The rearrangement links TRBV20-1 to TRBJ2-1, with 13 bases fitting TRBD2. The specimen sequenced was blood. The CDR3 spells CSAREGLAGYNEQFF. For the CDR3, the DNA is TGCAGTGCTAGAGAGGGACTAGCGGGATACAATGAGCAGTTCTTC.